This T cell receptor beta chain was sequenced during a study of preoperative IRX-2 immunotherapy in early breast cancer. The treatment here: preoperative locoregional IRX-2 cytokine immunotherapy. This phase Ib study tested locoregional IRX-2 cytokine immunotherapy given before surgery. Sequencing used immunoSEQ multiplex PCR; TCRdb keeps in-frame clones, though not all of them. This sample carries about 45,000 clones, about 72% of them seen once, and the ten largest clones take 1.2%. The material sequenced was tumor tissue, taken after IRX-2 immunotherapy. The receptor's source is a human donor with breast cancer.

The CDR3 DNA sequence: TGTGCCACGGGACTAGCGGATTTCACAGATACGCAGTATTTT. Translated: CATGLADFTDTQYF. This chain connects TRBV19 to TRBJ2-3; TRBD2 matches 11 bases. Looked up from germline, CDR1 is LNHDA and CDR2 is SQIVND (reference sequence). The CDR3 is 14 amino acids. The ends lost 10 bases at V and 2 bases at J; junction bases unmatched: 5.